This TCR beta chain was found in a study of T-cell reconstitution after alpha-beta-depleted transplantation in children. General study results and limits: In patients about two months after transplant, alpha-beta T cells reportedly arose from several hundred expanded graft clones. From surviving recipient T cells and thymic progenitors came the high day-60 TCRbeta diversity observed in some patients. Newly generated T cells supplied most T-cell counts and diversity one year post-transplant.

The sample holds a few counts of this clonotype. Its antigen remains unknown. Trimming left V 3 bases short and J 1 base short, with 9 bases between. CDR3 length: 14 residues. Library preparation (for TCRbeta) was performed with unique molecular identifiers. From the PCR reads, TCRdb called clonotypes with MiXCR, one entry per CDR3 protein. The data contain hundreds of thousands of distinct CDR3 sequences, around 13% of them singletons. The sample in question was PBMCs, obtained before TCRalphabeta/CD19-depleted stem cell transplant. The clonotype originates from a girl aged 2-10 years with congenital amegakaryocytic thrombocytopenia, due to receive a stem cell transplant. J is TRBJ2-5 and V is TRBV12-3 or TRBV12-4; D call uncertain. CDR3 sequence: CASSFSAIQETQYF. CDR3 DNA: TGTGCCAGCAGTTTCTCCGCGATCCAAGAGACCCAGTACTTC.